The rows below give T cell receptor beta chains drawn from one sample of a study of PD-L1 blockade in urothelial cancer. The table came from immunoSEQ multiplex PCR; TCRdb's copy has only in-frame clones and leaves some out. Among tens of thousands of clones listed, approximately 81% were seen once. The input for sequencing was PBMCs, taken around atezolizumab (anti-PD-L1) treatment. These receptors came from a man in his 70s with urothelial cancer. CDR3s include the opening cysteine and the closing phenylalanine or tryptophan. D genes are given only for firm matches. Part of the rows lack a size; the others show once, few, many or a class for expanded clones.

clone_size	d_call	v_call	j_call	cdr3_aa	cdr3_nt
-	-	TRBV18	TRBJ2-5	CASSPKAETQYF	TGTGCCAGCTCACCAAAAGCCGAGACCCAGTACTTC
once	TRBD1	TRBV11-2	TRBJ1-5	CASSLEGTVGQPQHF	TGTGCCAGCAGCTTAGAGGGGACAGTCGGACAGCCCCAGCATTTT
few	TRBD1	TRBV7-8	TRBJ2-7	CASSLRGQATYEQYF	TGTGCCAGCAGCCTAAGGGGACAGGCAACCTACGAGCAGTACTTC
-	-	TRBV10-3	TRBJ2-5	CAIRGFGETQYF	TGTGCCATCCGCGGTTTCGGGGAGACCCAGTACTTC
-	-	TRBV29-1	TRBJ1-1	CSVEDRQRIFF	TGCAGCGTTGAAGATCGTCAGCGTATTTTCTTT
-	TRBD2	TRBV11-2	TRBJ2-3	CASSWGTSGSGNTQYF	TGTGCCAGCAGCTGGGGGACTAGCGGGAGTGGGAATACGCAGTATTTT
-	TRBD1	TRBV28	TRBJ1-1	CASRVGTGGAGTEAFF	TGTGCCAGCAGGGTAGGGACAGGGGGCGCGGGAACTGAAGCTTTCTTT
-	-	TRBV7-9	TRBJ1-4	CASSQTLSNEKLFF	TGTGCCAGCAGCCAGACACTTTCTAATGAAAAACTGTTTTTT
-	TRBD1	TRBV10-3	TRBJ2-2	CAISGRQGAGELFF	TGTGCCATCAGTGGTAGACAGGGTGCGGGGGAGCTGTTTTTT
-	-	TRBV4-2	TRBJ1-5	CASSRGRDGNQPQHF	TGTGCCAGCAGCCGAGGGCGGGATGGCAATCAGCCCCAGCATTTT
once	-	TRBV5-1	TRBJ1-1	CASSLARGGTPGRTTEAFF	TGCGCCAGCAGCTTGGCCCGTGGGGGCACACCGGGTAGGACGACTGAAGCTTTCTTT
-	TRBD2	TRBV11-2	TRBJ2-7	CASRPTSGAYEQYF	TGTGCCAGCAGGCCCACTAGCGGAGCCTACGAGCAGTACTTC
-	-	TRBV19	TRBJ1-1	CASSSLGGGGTEAFF	TGTGCCAGTAGTTCCCTGGGCGGGGGAGGAACTGAAGCTTTCTTT
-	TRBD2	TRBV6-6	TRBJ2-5	CASSSRTSWLRETQYF	TGTGCCAGCAGTTCACGGACTAGCTGGCTCCGAGAGACCCAGTACTTC
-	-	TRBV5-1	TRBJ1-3	CASSSGTRDTIYF	TGCGCCAGCAGCTCCGGCACCCGGGACACCATATATTTT
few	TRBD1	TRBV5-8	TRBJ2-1	CASRRTGVNEQFF	TGTGCCAGCAGGCGGACAGGGGTCAATGAGCAGTTCTTC
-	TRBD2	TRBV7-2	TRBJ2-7	CASSLRMGTSGREQYF	TGTGCCAGCAGCCTCAGAATGGGGACTAGCGGGAGGGAGCAGTACTTC
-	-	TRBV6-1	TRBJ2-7	CASSEELRRYEQYF	TGTGCCAGCAGTGAGGAGCTAAGAAGATACGAGCAGTACTTC
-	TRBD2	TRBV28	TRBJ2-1	CASEASGRDNEQFF	TGTGCCAGCGAGGCTAGCGGGAGGGACAATGAGCAGTTCTTC
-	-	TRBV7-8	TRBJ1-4	CASASRRATNEKLFF	TGTGCCAGCGCCTCTCGGAGGGCAACTAATGAAAAACTGTTTTTT
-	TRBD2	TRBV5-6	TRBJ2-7	CASSLLAGVGEQYF	TGTGCCAGCAGCTTGCTAGCGGGAGTGGGAGAGCAGTACTTC
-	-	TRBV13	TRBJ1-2	CASSFDRTVYGYTF	TGTGCCAGCAGCTTCGACAGGACGGTTTATGGCTACACCTTC
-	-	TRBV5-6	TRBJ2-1	CASSDRIGDDNEQFF	TGTGCCAGCAGCGACCGTATAGGGGATGACAATGAGCAGTTCTTC
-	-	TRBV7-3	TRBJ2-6	CASSPQGPSSGANVLTF	TGTGCCAGCAGCCCCCAGGGGCCCTCCTCTGGGGCCAACGTCCTGACTTTC
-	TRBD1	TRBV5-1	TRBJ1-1	CASSDTGQGHTEAFF	TGCGCCAGCAGCGACACCGGACAGGGCCACACTGAAGCTTTCTTT
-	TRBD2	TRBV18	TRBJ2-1	CASSRVAGAMFF	TGTGCCAGCTCACGCGTAGCGGGGGCCATGTTCTTC
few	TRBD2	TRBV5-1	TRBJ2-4	CASSSSTGGANIQYF	TGCGCCAGCAGCTCATCTACGGGGGGGGCAAACATTCAGTACTTC
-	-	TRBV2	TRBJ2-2	CASQLGAGGRELFF	TGTGCCAGCCAATTGGGAGCGGGTGGACGGGAGCTGTTTTTT